What follows describes a single T cell receptor beta chain. The sample comes from a study of T cell responses to AZD1222 COVID-19 vaccine. Profiling relied on immunoSEQ multiplex PCR, and the TCRdb table lists in-frame clones only, not all of them. The sample has approximately 120,000 clones; approximately 92% are singletons. The germline CDR1 and CDR2 sequences are SNHLY and FYNNEI. Trimming took 8 bases from V and 8 from J, leaving 13 bases between them. The CDR3 runs 12 residues. This specimen was peripheral blood, taken on day 0 of AZD1222 vaccination. This receptor was obtained from an adult in good health. The chain uses TRBV2 and TRBJ2-1; possible D gene TRBD2, 6 bases. In DNA form, the CDR3 reads TGTGCCAGCCAAAAATGGGAGGATGAGCAGTTCTTC. Protein product: CASQKWEDEQFF.